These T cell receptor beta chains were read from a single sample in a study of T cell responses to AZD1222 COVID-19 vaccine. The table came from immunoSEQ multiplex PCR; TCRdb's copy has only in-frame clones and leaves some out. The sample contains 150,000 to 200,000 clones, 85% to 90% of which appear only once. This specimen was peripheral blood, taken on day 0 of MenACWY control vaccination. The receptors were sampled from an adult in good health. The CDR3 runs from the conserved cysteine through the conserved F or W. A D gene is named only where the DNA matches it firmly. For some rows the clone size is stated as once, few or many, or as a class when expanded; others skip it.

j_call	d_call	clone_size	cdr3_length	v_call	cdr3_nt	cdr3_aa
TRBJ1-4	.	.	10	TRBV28	TGTGCCAGCGCGAGAGAAAAACTGTTTTTT	CASAREKLFF
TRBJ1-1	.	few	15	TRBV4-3	TGCGCCAGCAGCCACCGGCCGGGTTTGAACACTGAAGCTTTCTTT	CASSHRPGLNTEAFF
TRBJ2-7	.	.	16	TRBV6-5	TGTGCCAGCAGTTCCGGAGGACTTCTCTTATCCTACGAGCAGTACTTC	CASSSGGLLLSYEQYF
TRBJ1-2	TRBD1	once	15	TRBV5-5	TGTGCCAGCAGTTCCGGGACAGGGGCGATCTATGGCTACACCTTC	CASSSGTGAIYGYTF
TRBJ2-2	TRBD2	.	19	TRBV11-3	TGTGCCAGCAGCTTAGGATCAGGACTAGCGGAAGCGAACACCGGGGAGCTGTTTTTT	CASSLGSGLAEANTGELFF
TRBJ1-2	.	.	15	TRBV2	TGTGCCAGCAGTGAAGCGAGGCCGGGTGGCTATGGCTACACCTTC	CASSEARPGGYGYTF
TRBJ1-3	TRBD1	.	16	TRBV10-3	TGTGCCATCAGTGAATGGGACAGGAGCTCTGGAAACACCATATATTTT	CAISEWDRSSGNTIYF
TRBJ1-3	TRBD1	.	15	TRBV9	TGTGCCAGCAGCGCCGCAGGGGGCGCGGGAAACACCATATATTTT	CASSAAGGAGNTIYF
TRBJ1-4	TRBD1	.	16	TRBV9	TGTGCCAGCAGCGTAGCTCCGGGACAGTCTAATGAAAAACTGTTTTTT	CASSVAPGQSNEKLFF
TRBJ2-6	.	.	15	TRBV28	TGTGCCAGCAGCGGAGGTAGCTCTGGGGCCAACGTCCTGACTTTC	CASSGGSSGANVLTF
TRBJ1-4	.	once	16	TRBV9	TGTGCCAGCAGCGTAGGACGCGGCGCTCTTAATGAAAAACTGTTTTTT	CASSVGRGALNEKLFF
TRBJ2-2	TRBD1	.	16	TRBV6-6	TGTGCCAGCAGTTACTACGGACAGGGCCTTACCGGGGAGCTGTTTTTT	CASSYYGQGLTGELFF
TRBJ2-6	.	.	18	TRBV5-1	TGCGCCAGCAGCTTGGCCTTGTTGTGGGCCACTGGGGCCAACGTCCTGACTTTC	CASSLALLWATGANVLTF
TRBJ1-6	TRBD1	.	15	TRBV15	TGTGCCACCAGCAGAGATGGACAGGATAATTCACCCCTCCACTTT	CATSRDGQDNSPLHF
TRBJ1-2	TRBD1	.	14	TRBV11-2	TGTGCCAGCAGCCCCCGGACAGGCTCTCATGGCTACACCTTC	CASSPRTGSHGYTF